Listed below are T cell receptor beta chains from one sample, sequenced in a study of shared clonotypes between healthy human individuals. Some clones are missing from TCRdb's copy, which holds only in-frame ones; the method was immunoSEQ multiplex PCR. The table records around 2,000,000 clones, roughly 94% of them present only once. The sequenced sample was naive CD8+ T cells sorted from blood. Receptors were obtained from a man aged 18 to 29 in good health. CDR3s include the opening cysteine and the closing phenylalanine or tryptophan. The D gene is left open where the match is weak. The listing skips clone size in some rows; elsewhere it reads once, few, many or a size class.

. | TRBD2 | TRBJ2-5 | TRBV19 | CASRLAGGETQYF | TGTGCCAGTAGGCTAGCGGGAGGAGAGACCCAGTACTTC
. | TRBD2 | TRBJ2-3 | TRBV6-5 | CASSPGSGGADTQYF | TGTGCCAGCAGCCCCGGGAGCGGGGGGGCTGATACGCAGTATTTT
. | . | TRBJ1-1 | TRBV28 | CASSLNPAPEAFF | TGTGCCAGCAGTTTAAACCCGGCCCCTGAAGCTTTCTTT
. | . | TRBJ2-7 | TRBV10-3 | CAISERAWYEQYF | TGTGCCATCAGTGAGAGGGCGTGGTACGAGCAGTACTTC
. | TRBD1 | TRBJ1-6 | TRBV28 | CASSLLMTGLNSPLHF | TGTGCCAGCAGTTTATTAATGACAGGGCTAAATTCACCCCTCCACTTT
once | TRBD1 | TRBJ2-7 | TRBV13 | CASSLNGQGTYEQYF | TGTGCCAGCAGCTTAAACGGACAGGGAACCTACGAGCAGTACTTC
. | . | TRBJ2-5 | TRBV7-6 | CASSLNVGETQYF | TGTGCCAGCAGCCTCAACGTGGGAGAGACCCAGTACTTC
. | . | TRBJ2-5 | TRBV25-1 | CASSEFGMQETQYF | TGTGCCAGCAGTGAATTTGGGATGCAAGAGACCCAGTACTTC
. | . | TRBJ1-6 | TRBV19 | CASSIDLDRNSPLHF | TGTGCCAGTAGTATAGACCTGGACAGAAATTCACCCCTCCACTTT
. | . | TRBJ2-3 | TRBV27 | CASSLLPRAGPTDTQYF | TGTGCCAGCAGTTTACTTCCGAGGGCGGGCCCCACAGATACGCAGTATTTT
. | . | TRBJ1-3 | TRBV27 | CASSLSPTNTIYF | TGTGCCAGCAGTTTATCCCCGACCAACACCATATATTTT
. | . | TRBJ1-2 | TRBV4-1 | CASSQDEAFGVIGGYTF | TGCGCCAGCAGCCAAGATGAGGCTTTCGGGGTAATTGGTGGCTACACCTTC
. | . | TRBJ2-7 | TRBV5-1 | CASSLDGWEQYF | TGCGCCAGCAGCTTGGACGGTTGGGAGCAGTACTTC
. | TRBD2 | TRBJ2-7 | TRBV5-6 | CASIEGGSLEQYF | TGTGCCAGCATAGAAGGCGGGAGCCTTGAGCAGTACTTC
. | TRBD2 | TRBJ2-3 | TRBV28 | CATRLAGGTDTQYF | TGTGCCACCCGACTAGCGGGGGGCACAGATACGCAGTATTTT
. | TRBD1 | TRBJ2-7 | TRBV5-4 | CASSLGQGINEQYF | TGTGCCAGCAGCTTGGGACAGGGTATCAACGAGCAGTACTTC
. | . | TRBJ2-3 | TRBV19 | CASRAPSGIGTDTQYF | TGTGCCAGTAGGGCCCCATCGGGGATAGGCACAGATACGCAGTATTTT
few | . | TRBJ2-3 | TRBV5-1 | CASSPGNPPDTQYF | TGCGCCAGCAGCCCCGGGAACCCGCCAGATACGCAGTATTTT
. | TRBD2 | TRBJ2-7 | TRBV7-9 | CASSPSGRPYEQYF | TGTGCCAGCAGCCCTAGCGGCAGACCCTACGAGCAGTACTTC
. | TRBD1 | TRBJ2-5 | TRBV29-1 | CSVGPGQGGETQYF | TGCAGCGTTGGACCGGGACAGGGCGGAGAGACCCAGTACTTC
. | . | TRBJ2-5 | TRBV7-9 | CASSLVAEETQYF | TGTGCCAGCAGCTTAGTGGCCGAAGAGACCCAGTACTTC
. | TRBD1 | TRBJ2-3 | TRBV9 | CASSADRVADTQYF | TGTGCCAGCAGCGCCGACAGGGTCGCAGATACGCAGTATTTT
. | . | TRBJ2-7 | TRBV6-5 | CASSYKGYEQYF | TGTGCCAGCAGTTACAAAGGATACGAGCAGTACTTC
. | TRBD2 | TRBJ2-1 | TRBV5-6 | CASSLDQWTSGYNEQFF | TGTGCCAGCAGCTTGGATCAGTGGACTAGCGGATACAATGAGCAGTTCTTC
. | TRBD1 | TRBJ2-7 | TRBV5-1 | CASSSNTGGAEEQYF | TGCGCCAGCAGCTCGAACACAGGGGGCGCCGAAGAGCAGTACTTC
. | . | TRBJ1-1 | TRBV9 | CASSAVSHTEAFF | TGTGCCAGCAGCGCCGTTTCACACACTGAAGCTTTCTTT
. | . | TRBJ1-2 | TRBV6-5 | CASSYSSRDEGGYTF | TGTGCCAGCAGTTACTCTTCCAGGGACGAGGGTGGCTACACCTTC
. | . | TRBJ1-2 | TRBV4-1 | CASSQVVGSYGYTF | TGCGCCAGCAGCCAAGTGGTGGGGAGCTATGGCTACACCTTC
. | . | TRBJ2-7 | TRBV2 | CASSGTGGSGRKGDVTYEQYF | TGTGCCAGCAGTGGGACAGGAGGGTCGGGGAGGAAGGGGGACGTCACCTACGAGCAGTACTTC
. | TRBD2 | TRBJ2-1 | TRBV7-9 | CASSFAGLAANEQFF | TGTGCCAGCAGCTTCGCGGGACTAGCGGCCAATGAGCAGTTCTTC
. | . | TRBJ1-4 | TRBV14 | CASSQDYEGSNEKLFF | TGTGCCAGCAGCCAAGATTACGAGGGGTCAAATGAAAAACTGTTTTTT
. | . | TRBJ2-7 | TRBV7-9 | CASSFLGSSYEQYF | TGTGCCAGCAGCTTTTTAGGGAGCTCCTACGAGCAGTACTTC
. | TRBD1 | TRBJ2-2 | TRBV4-1 | CASSQDRRTGTGGELFF | TGCGCCAGCAGCCAAGATCGTCGGACAGGAACGGGCGGGGAGCTGTTTTTT
. | . | TRBJ1-3 | TRBV28 | CASSFRGTYGNTIYF | TGTGCCAGCAGTTTCAGGGGAACATATGGAAACACCATATATTTT
. | . | TRBJ2-5 | TRBV7-2 | CASSLGISLPETQYF | TGTGCCAGCAGCTTAGGAATAAGCCTACCAGAGACCCAGTACTTC
. | . | TRBJ2-7 | TRBV5-4 | CASSLVAGSYEQYF | TGTGCCAGCAGCTTGGTGGCGGGGAGCTACGAGCAGTACTTC
. | TRBD1 | TRBJ1-6 | TRBV30 | CAWVPGGTGWAPLHF | TGTGCCTGGGTTCCAGGGGGTACAGGATGGGCACCCCTCCACTTT
. | . | TRBJ2-7 | TRBV2 | CASEGAVSSYEQYF | TGTGCCAGCGAAGGGGCGGTGAGCTCCTACGAGCAGTACTTC
. | . | TRBJ2-5 | TRBV4-1 | CASSPGGETQYF | TGCGCCAGCAGCCCTGGTGGAGAGACCCAGTACTTC
. | . | TRBJ2-2 | TRBV4-3 | CASSQGNPTGTGELFF | TGCGCCAGCAGCCAAGGAAACCCTACGGGCACCGGGGAGCTGTTTTTT
. | . | TRBJ2-7 | TRBV6-6 | CASAYGHPGAYEQYF | TGTGCCAGCGCCTATGGGCACCCTGGGGCCTACGAGCAGTACTTC
. | . | TRBJ2-5 | TRBV7-7 | CASSLVRGQETQYF | TGTGCTAGCAGTCTCGTCCGGGGACAAGAGACCCAGTACTTC
. | . | TRBJ2-5 | TRBV25-1 | CASSGEAWETQYF | TGTGCCAGCAGTGGCGAAGCCTGGGAGACCCAGTACTTC
. | . | TRBJ1-2 | TRBV1 | CTSSPPARQLRSLYGYTF | TGCACCAGCAGCCCCCCTGCCAGGCAGCTGCGGAGTCTCTATGGCTACACCTTC
. | TRBD2 | TRBJ2-7 | TRBV7-8 | CASSQGLAGVPYEQYF | TGTGCCAGCAGCCAGGGACTAGCGGGAGTTCCCTACGAGCAGTACTTC
. | . | TRBJ2-1 | TRBV5-6 | CASSLEGEQFF | TGTGCCAGCAGCTTGGAGGGTGAGCAGTTCTTC
. | . | TRBJ2-5 | TRBV9 | CASSMWDSQGTQYF | TGTGCCAGCAGCATGTGGGACTCCCAAGGGACCCAGTACTTC
. | TRBD1 | TRBJ1-5 | TRBV19 | CASSISTGENQPQHF | TGTGCCAGTAGTATAAGTACAGGGGAAAATCAGCCCCAGCATTTT
. | . | TRBJ2-7 | TRBV7-8 | CASSLDRDDEQYF | TGTGCCAGCAGCTTAGACAGGGACGACGAGCAGTACTTC
. | . | TRBJ2-3 | TRBV6-1 | CASSGVYTDTQYF | TGTGCCAGCAGTGGAGTGTACACAGATACGCAGTATTTT
. | . | TRBJ1-1 | TRBV7-6 | CASSLALLGLNTEAFF | TGTGCCAGCAGCTTGGCACTCCTGGGCCTGAACACTGAAGCTTTCTTT
. | TRBD1 | TRBJ1-2 | TRBV6-5 | CASRKQGAGGYTF | TGTGCCAGCAGAAAACAGGGGGCAGGAGGCTACACCTTC
. | TRBD1 | TRBJ2-7 | TRBV5-1 | CASSAPGQGAYEQYF | TGCGCCAGCAGCGCTCCGGGACAGGGGGCCTACGAGCAGTACTTC
. | . | TRBJ2-1 | TRBV9 | CASSGKEVNNEQFF | TGTGCCAGCAGCGGAAAGGAAGTGAACAATGAGCAGTTCTTC
. | . | TRBJ1-5 | TRBV7-9 | CASSGGGVSQPQHF | TGTGCCAGCAGCGGCGGAGGGGTGAGCCAGCCCCAGCATTTT
. | . | TRBJ2-3 | TRBV9 | CASSLRTPSDTQYF | TGTGCCAGCAGCCTCCGGACTCCCTCAGATACGCAGTATTTT
. | TRBD1 | TRBJ1-2 | TRBV29-1 | CSGLTRDRENYGYTF | TGCAGCGGATTAACTCGGGACAGGGAGAACTATGGCTACACCTTC